A selection of T cell receptor beta chains follows, all from one sample in a study of blood T cell repertoires in COVID-19. Sequencing was performed with immunoSEQ multiplex PCR; in TCRdb, only in-frame clones are kept and a portion is missing. Here the sample spans 400,000 to 550,000 clones, approximately 90% being singletons. Input material: peripheral blood. Receptor source: a woman in her thirties with acute or convalescent COVID-19. Both conserved end residues are part of each CDR3. The order of the fields is clone size, V gene, D gene, J gene, CDR3 DNA, CDR3 protein. A D gene is named only where the DNA matches it firmly. The size entry is marked missing in some rows and otherwise reads once, few, many or a size class.

>once|TRBV3-1/TRBV3-2|NA|TRBJ1-2
TGTGCCAGCAGCCAAGGGGACTCCCTCGGAGGCTACACCTTC
CASSQGDSLGGYTF
>NA|TRBV2|TRBD1|TRBJ1-2
TGTGCCAGCAGTGACTCCAGGGGGAACGGCTACACCTTC
CASSDSRGNGYTF
>NA|TRBV4-2|TRBD1|TRBJ1-2
TGTGCCAGCAGCCAAGAAGACAGGGGGGACTATGGCTACACCTTC
CASSQEDRGDYGYTF
>NA|TRBV19|TRBD1|TRBJ2-5
TGTGCCAGTAGCTGGACCGGGACAGTGGGTTCGGAGACCCAGTACTTC
CASSWTGTVGSETQYF
>NA|TRBV3-1/TRBV3-2|TRBD1|TRBJ1-5
TGTGCCAGCAGCGCGCGACAGGGTGTAAAGCCCCAGCATTTT
CASSARQGVKPQHF
>NA|TRBV2|TRBD1|TRBJ1-2
TGTGCCAGCAGTGAATCATGGGACAGGTTGAGTGGCTACACCTTC
CASSESWDRLSGYTF
>once|TRBV4-2|TRBD2|TRBJ2-7
TGTGCCAGCAGCCAAGAAGACGCGGGGGACTACGAGCAGTACTTC
CASSQEDAGDYEQYF
>NA|TRBV5-1|NA|TRBJ2-2
TGCGCCAGCAGCAACCAACACATGGTTGCCGGGGAGCTGTTTTTT
CASSNQHMVAGELFF
>NA|TRBV24-1|TRBD2|TRBJ2-1
TGTGCCACCAGTGGCCACCTGACAGCGGGGGGCGGCTCCTACAATGAGCAGTTCTTC
CATSGHLTAGGGSYNEQFF
>once|TRBV5-1|NA|TRBJ2-5
TGCGCCAGCAGCTTGGACAGGGTGGGAGAGACCCAGTACTTC
CASSLDRVGETQYF
>NA|TRBV7-9|NA|TRBJ2-7
TGTGCCAGCAGCTTAGGACAGGGCCCGCTGGGGGGGCAGTACTTC
CASSLGQGPLGGQYF
>NA|TRBV7-2|TRBD2|TRBJ2-7
TGTGCCAGCAGCGTCGGGACTAGGTTGGGCGAGCAGTACTTC
CASSVGTRLGEQYF
>NA|TRBV27|NA|TRBJ2-1
TGTGCCAGCAGTTTCGGTGTGGGCTCCAACAATGAGCAGTTCTTC
CASSFGVGSNNEQFF
>NA|TRBV27|NA|TRBJ1-2
TGTGCCAGCAGTTTAGAGTTTGGAGGGGACTATGGCTACACCTTC
CASSLEFGGDYGYTF
>NA|TRBV5-5|NA|TRBJ1-5
TGTGCCAGCAGCCGGATCGTGGCGGACAGTCAGCCCCAGCATTTT
CASSRIVADSQPQHF
>NA|TRBV12-3/TRBV12-4|NA|TRBJ2-1
TGTGCCAGCAGTTCCCCATACAATGAGCAGTTCTTC
CASSSPYNEQFF
>once|TRBV5-1|TRBD2|TRBJ2-3
TGCGCCAGCAGCTTGGACGCGGGGGGGCCAGATACGCAGTATTTT
CASSLDAGGPDTQYF
>NA|TRBV5-6|NA|TRBJ1-6
TGTGCCAGCAGCAGGACCCGGGACATCTATAATTCACCCCTCCACTTT
CASSRTRDIYNSPLHF
>few|TRBV27|NA|TRBJ1-2
TGTGCCAGCAGTTACCGGACGAGGGGGTATGGCTACACCTTC
CASSYRTRGYGYTF
>NA|TRBV7-8|NA|TRBJ1-5
TGTGCCAGCAGCTTAGGTAGGAGGGCGATCAATCAGCCCCAGCATTTT
CASSLGRRAINQPQHF
>NA|TRBV6-5|TRBD2|TRBJ2-1
TGTGCCAGCAAGCCGGGGGGCTCCTACAATGAGCAGTTCTTC
CASKPGGSYNEQFF
>NA|TRBV7-2|TRBD1|TRBJ1-2
TGTGCCAGCAGCTTTTCCGGGACAGGGAGAGTGGGCTACACCTTC
CASSFSGTGRVGYTF
>NA|TRBV11-2|NA|TRBJ2-1
TGTGCCAGCAGCTTAAGTGGGGGGGCAACGAATGAGCAGTTCTTC
CASSLSGGATNEQFF
>NA|TRBV27|NA|TRBJ1-1
TGTGCCAGCAGTTTACGGGGAGCCACTGAAGCTTTCTTT
CASSLRGATEAFF
>few|TRBV28|NA|TRBJ2-4
TGTGCCAGCAGTTCAATCGTAGCTGGTGGGGCCAAAAACATTCAGTACTTC
CASSSIVAGGAKNIQYF
>NA|TRBV30|NA|TRBJ2-3
TGTGCCTGGAGTTGGAGAAGCACAGATACGCAGTATTTT
CAWSWRSTDTQYF